This T cell receptor (beta chain) was captured by sequencing in a study of blood T cell repertoires in COVID-19. Study overall: The samples span acute and convalescent COVID-19 from the United States, Italy and Spain. PBMCs, B-cell-depleted T cells, or T cells provided the cDNA or gDNA that made up the material.

In this sample, this clone turned up a few times. The assay was immunoSEQ multiplex PCR, and TCRdb's table has in-frame clones only and misses some. This sample carries 250,000 to 300,000 clones, more than 70% of them seen once, and the ten largest clones take under 8%. The CDR3 consists of 12 residues. The V and J ends lost 3 bases and 8 bases, in that order; junction bases with no gene match: 6. Germline CDR1 SQVTM, CDR2 ANQGSEA. The sequenced material came from peripheral blood. The J gene is TRBJ1-2, the V gene TRBV29-1, with 7 bases aligning to TRBD1. The source of this sequence is a woman in her twenties or thirties who had recovered from COVID-19. The CDR3: CSVDYRGYGYTF. CDR3 DNA: TGCAGCGTTGACTACAGGGGCTACGGCTACACCTTC. Full variable domain (outside the CDR3, taken from reference TRBV29-1 and TRBJ1-2): SAVISQKPSRDICQRGTSLTIQCQVDSQVTMMFWYRQQPGQSLTLIATANQGSEATYESGFVIDKFPISRPNLTFSTLTVSNMSPEDSSIYLCSVDYRGYGYTFGSGTRLTVV.